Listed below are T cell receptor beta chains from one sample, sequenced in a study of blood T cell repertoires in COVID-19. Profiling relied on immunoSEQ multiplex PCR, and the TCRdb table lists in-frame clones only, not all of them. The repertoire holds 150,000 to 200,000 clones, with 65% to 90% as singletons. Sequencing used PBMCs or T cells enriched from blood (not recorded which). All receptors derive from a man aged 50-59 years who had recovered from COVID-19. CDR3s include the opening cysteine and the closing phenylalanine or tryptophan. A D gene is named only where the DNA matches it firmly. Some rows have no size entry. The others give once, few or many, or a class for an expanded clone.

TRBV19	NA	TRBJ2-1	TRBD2	CASGAPLAGGSGNEQFF	TGTGCCAGTGGGGCCCCTTTAGCGGGGGGGTCGGGCAATGAGCAGTTCTTC
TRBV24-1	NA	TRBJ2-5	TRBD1	CATSDSGTGAQETQYF	TGTGCCACCAGTGATTCCGGGACAGGGGCGCAAGAGACCCAGTACTTC
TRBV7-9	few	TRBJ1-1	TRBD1	CASSYRGRMNTEAFF	TGTGCCAGCAGCTACAGGGGGCGGATGAACACTGAAGCTTTCTTT
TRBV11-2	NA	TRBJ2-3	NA	CASSPLRARTDTQYF	TGTGCCAGCAGTCCTCTGCGGGCGCGCACAGATACGCAGTATTTT
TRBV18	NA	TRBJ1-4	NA	CASSPPMQFNEKLFF	TGTGCCAGCTCACCACCAATGCAGTTTAATGAAAAACTGTTTTTT
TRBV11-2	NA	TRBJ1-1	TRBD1	CASSSNRGTGEAFF	TGTGCCAGCAGCTCTAACAGGGGTACGGGTGAAGCTTTCTTT
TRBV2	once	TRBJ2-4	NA	CASSGWGLDKNIQYF	TGTGCCAGCAGTGGTTGGGGGCTCGACAAAAACATTCAGTACTTC
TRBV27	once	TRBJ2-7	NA	CASSWQGSYEQYF	TGTGCCAGCAGTTGGCAGGGGTCCTACGAGCAGTACTTC
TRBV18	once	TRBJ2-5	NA	CASSPARIKETQYF	TGTGCCAGCTCACCGGCCCGAATTAAAGAGACCCAGTACTTC
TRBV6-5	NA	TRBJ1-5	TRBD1	CASMPGQGFQPQHF	TGTGCCAGCATGCCGGGACAGGGGTTTCAGCCCCAGCATTTT
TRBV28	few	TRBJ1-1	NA	CASSLSELREAFF	TGTGCCAGCAGTTTGTCTGAGCTACGAGAAGCTTTCTTT
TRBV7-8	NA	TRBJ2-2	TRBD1	CASSLATGGNTGELFF	TGTGCCAGCAGCTTGGCTACAGGGGGGAACACCGGGGAGCTGTTTTTT
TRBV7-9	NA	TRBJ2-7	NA	CASSLASGGPYEQYF	TGTGCCAGCAGCTTAGCGTCCGGGGGGCCCTACGAGCAGTACTTC
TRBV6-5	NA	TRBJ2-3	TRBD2	CASSGRRGNTDTQYF	TGTGCCAGTTCCGGGAGGAGGGGAAACACAGATACGCAGTATTTT
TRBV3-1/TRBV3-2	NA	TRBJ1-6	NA	CASSTPPSPLHF	TGTGCCAGCAGCACTCCCCCTTCACCCCTCCACTTT
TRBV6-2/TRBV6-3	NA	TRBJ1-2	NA	CASSFTPYGYTF	TGTGCCAGCAGTTTCACACCCTATGGCTACACCTTC
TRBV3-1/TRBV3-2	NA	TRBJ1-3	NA	CASSPGLSGNTIYF	TGTGCCAGCAGCCCGGGTTTAAGTGGAAACACCATATATTTT
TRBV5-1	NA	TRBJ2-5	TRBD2	CASSLGGRQETQYF	TGCGCCAGCAGCTTGGGCGGGAGACAAGAGACCCAGTACTTC
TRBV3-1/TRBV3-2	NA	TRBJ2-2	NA	CASSQEAAGELFF	TGTGCCAGCAGCCAAGAAGCGGCCGGGGAGCTGTTTTTT
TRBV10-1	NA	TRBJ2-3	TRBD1	CASSDPLGTGSKDTQYF	TGCGCCAGCAGTGATCCCTTGGGGACAGGGTCAAAGGATACGCAGTATTTT
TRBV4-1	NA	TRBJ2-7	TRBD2	CASSQVLAGALQQYF	TGCGCCAGCAGCCAGGTTCTAGCGGGGGCCCTTCAGCAGTACTTC
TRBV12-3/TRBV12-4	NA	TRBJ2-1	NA	CASSPRVGEQFF	TGTGCCAGCAGTCCCAGGGTTGGTGAGCAGTTCTTC
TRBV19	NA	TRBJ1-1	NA	CASTAQGGVTEAFF	TGTGCCAGTACCGCTCAGGGAGGGGTAACTGAAGCTTTCTTT
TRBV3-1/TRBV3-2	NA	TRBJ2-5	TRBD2	CASSRPPGGGETQYF	TGTGCCAGCAGCCGCCCTCCGGGGGGGGGAGAGACCCAGTACTTC
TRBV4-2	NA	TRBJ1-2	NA	CASSQDPWTVYGYTF	TGTGCCAGCAGCCAAGATCCTTGGACAGTCTATGGCTACACCTTC
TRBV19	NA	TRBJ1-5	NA	CASAWREGNQPQHF	TGTGCCAGCGCTTGGCGGGAGGGCAATCAGCCCCAGCATTTT
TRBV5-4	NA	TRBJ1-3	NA	CASSFSGGHSGNTIYF	TGTGCCAGCAGCTTTTCCGGCGGCCACTCTGGAAACACCATATATTTT
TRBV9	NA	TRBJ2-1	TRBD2	CASSSSGGTSYNEQFF	TGTGCCAGCAGCTCTAGCGGGGGGACTTCCTACAATGAGCAGTTCTTC
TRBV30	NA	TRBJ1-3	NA	CAWSTRGRSGNTIYF	TGTGCCTGGAGTACCCGGGGTCGGTCTGGAAACACCATATATTTT
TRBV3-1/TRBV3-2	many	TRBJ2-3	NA	CASSWGLATDTQYF	TGTGCCAGCTCTTGGGGGCTGGCGACAGATACGCAGTATTTT
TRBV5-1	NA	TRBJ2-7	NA	CASSDVPGQAYEQYF	TGCGCCAGCAGCGACGTGCCGGGACAAGCCTACGAGCAGTACTTC
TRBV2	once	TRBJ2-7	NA	CASRENEQYF	TGTGCCAGCAGGGAGAACGAGCAGTACTTC
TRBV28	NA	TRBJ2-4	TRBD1	CASRPTGADIQYF	TGTGCCAGCAGACCGACAGGGGCGGACATTCAGTACTTC
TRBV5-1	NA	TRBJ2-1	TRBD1	CASSLIQGGNEQFF	TGCGCCAGCAGCTTGATACAGGGGGGCAATGAGCAGTTCTTC
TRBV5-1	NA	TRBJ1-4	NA	CASQQATNEKLFF	TGCGCCAGCCAACAAGCAACTAATGAAAAACTGTTTTTT
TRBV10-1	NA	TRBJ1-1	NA	CASSEFSTGQNTEAFF	TGCGCCAGCAGTGAATTCAGTACGGGACAGAACACTGAAGCTTTCTTT
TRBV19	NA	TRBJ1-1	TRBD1	CASSQDRGMNTEAFF	TGTGCCAGTAGTCAGGACAGGGGGATGAACACTGAAGCTTTCTTT
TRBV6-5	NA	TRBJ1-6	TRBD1	CASSYLLDRTNSPLHF	TGTGCCAGCAGTTACCTTCTGGACAGGACTAATTCACCCCTCCACTTT
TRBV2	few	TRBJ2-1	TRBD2	CASSALAGGSNEQFF	TGTGCCAGCAGCGCACTGGCGGGGGGGAGTAATGAGCAGTTCTTC
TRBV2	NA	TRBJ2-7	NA	CASTPRREAEQYF	TGTGCCAGCACCCCCCGGAGGGAGGCAGAGCAGTACTTC
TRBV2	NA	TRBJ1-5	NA	CASRANQPQHF	TGTGCCAGCAGGGCCAATCAGCCCCAGCATTTT
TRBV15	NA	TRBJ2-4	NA	CATSRTVVAGGGKNIQYF	TGTGCCACCAGCAGGACGGTAGTTGCAGGGGGAGGCAAAAACATTCAGTACTTC
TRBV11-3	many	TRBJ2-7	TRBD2	CASSLDFTSGGVYEQYF	TGTGCCAGCAGCTTAGATTTTACTAGCGGGGGAGTCTACGAGCAGTACTTC